The source of this T cell receptor (beta chain) is a study of shared clonotypes between healthy human individuals. This clone was picked up one time. From germline, CDR1 is SGHTA and CDR2 FQGNSA. The V end was cut by 2 bases, the J end by 6 bases, with 12 bases between. The CDR3 contains 14 residues. The data were produced by immunoSEQ multiplex PCR, yet TCRdb's version contains in-frame clones alone and is incomplete. The sample contains some 1,900,000 clones, roughly 94% of which appear only once. CD45RO negativity and positive selection for CCR7 defined naive CD8 cells, a population that excluded terminally differentiated effector memory CD45RA+ cells.

This clonotype was obtained from a man in his late teens or twenties in good health. Sequencing input: naive CD8+ T cells sorted from blood. The rearrangement uses TRBV7-2 and TRBJ2-3, with D perhaps TRBD1 (6 bases). CDR3 in amino acids: CASSLRRGRDTQYF. CDR3 in DNA: TGTGCCAGCAGCTTACGCAGGGGTAGGGATACGCAGTATTTT.